Each of the 14 T cell receptor beta chains below was sequenced from the same sample in a study of blood T cells in healthy people across ages. The authors ran a second PCR of about 7 to 11 cycles using a sample-barcoded 5' primer and a J-beta primer mix. TCRdb re-called the 5' RACE reads through MiXCR, storing one row per CDR3 protein. This table has approximately 360,000 distinct CDR3 sequences, about 49% appearing once. The sequenced sample consisted of blood. The receptors shown here come from a man in his sixties in good health.

This clonotype was counted a few times. The V and J genes are TRBV7-2 and TRBJ2-5; D is possibly TRBD1 (7 bases). The germline CDR1 and CDR2 sequences are SGHTA and FQGNSA. CDR3 length: 17 residues. Trimming pared 4 bases from V and 3 bases from J, leaving 21 bases between. The CDR3 coding sequence is TGTGCCAGCAGCTCTGGTGGGCCAGGGGGGTCCAAAGAGACCCAGTACTTC. It is translated as CASSSGGPGGSKETQYF. Looking up the rest from reference TRBV7-2 and TRBJ2-5 gives the full variable domain: GAGVSQSPSNKVTEKGKDVELRCDPISGHTALYWYRQSLGQGLEFLIYFQGNSAPDKSGLPSDRFSAERTGGSVSTLTIQRTQQEDSAVYLCASSSGGPGGSKETQYFGPGTRLLVL.

This chain joins TRBV5-4 and TRBJ2-1, with TRBD1 identical over 8 bases. V lost 4 bases to trimming and J lost 3 bases; unmatched junction nucleotides: 6. The CDR3 sequence is 15 residues long. Germline CDR1 is SGHNT and CDR2 is YYREEE (reference sequence). The CDR3 sequence is CASSHDRGIYNEQFF. The CDR3 region has the DNA TGTGCCAGCAGCCACGACAGGGGTATCTACAATGAGCAGTTCTTC.

The CDR3: CASSLSGAGGIYEQYF. The CDR3 DNA reads TGTGCCAGCAGTTTATCGGGGGCAGGGGGGATCTACGAGCAGTACTTC. The V gene is TRBV27, the J gene TRBJ2-7; D may be TRBD1 (7 bases). The CDR3 loop spans 16 amino acids. The germline V gene has CDR1 MNHEY and CDR2 SMNVEV (reference sequence). V gave up 0 bases and J gave up 3 bases, with 15 bases separating them.

This clonotype showed up just once. The V call is TRBV12-3 or TRBV12-4, the J call TRBJ2-3; D uncertain. The V end lost 1 base, the J end lost 1 base, and 12 bases lay between the germline ends. The CDR3 extends over 16 amino acids. The CDR3 loop is CASSLGPWPGTDTQYF. Here the CDR3 DNA reads TGTGCCAGCAGTTTAGGTCCATGGCCTGGCACAGATACGCAGTATTTT.

A few counts support this clonotype. The chain carries TRBV7-2 and TRBJ1-2, with D uncertain. V was clipped by 2 bases and J by 5 bases, with 15 bases between them. The CDR3 spans 15 residues. Germline V gene data show CDR1 as SGHTA and CDR2 as FQGNSA. The CDR3 reads CASSLTSGGSYGYTF. The CDR3, as DNA: TGTGCCAGCAGCTTAACGTCAGGTGGCTCTTATGGCTACACCTTC.

CDR3 sequence (DNA): TGTGCCAGCCTAAGGGGTCGCACAGATACGCAGTATTTT. The encoded protein is CASLRGRTDTQYF. The chain employs TRBV6-1 and TRBJ2-3; D might be TRBD1 (5 bases). Germline V CDR1 and CDR2: MNHNS, SASEGT. Trimming removed 8 bases at V and 1 base at J, with 10 bases between. CDR3 size: 13 residues.

The chain links TRBV6-6 to TRBJ2-5; D unclear. Germline V CDR1 and CDR2: MNHNY, SVGAGI (reference sequence). This CDR3 spans 14 amino acids. Deletions cut 0 bases from V and 5 bases from J, with 10 bases between. The CDR3 bases are TGTGCCAGCAGTTACTCCGCAAGACGGGAGACCCAGTACTTC. Translation: CASSYSARRETQYF.

This clonotype was observed many times. This chain joins TRBV14 and TRBJ1-2, with 7 bases identical to TRBD1. This CDR3 comprises 15 residues. With 4 bases clipped from V and 4 bases from J, the junction kept 9 bases outside the gene matches. Germline V lookup: CDR1 SGHDN, CDR2 FVKESK. The CDR3: CASSRSGTAFYGYTF. CDR3 sequence (DNA): TGTGCCAGCAGCCGCTCCGGGACAGCCTTCTATGGCTACACCTTC.

This clonotype turned up a few times. A much more abundant neighbour one base away suggests this may be a read error. The gene calls are TRBV7-2 and TRBJ2-5, with D tentatively TRBD1 (5 bases). CDR3 length equals 14 residues. Germline lookup yields CDR1 SGHTA and CDR2 FQGNSA. V dropped 5 bases and J dropped 5 bases, with 15 bases sitting between them. In DNA form, the CDR3 reads TGTGCCAGCAGCGTAGGGGTGATGTTGGAGACCCAGTACTTC. This translates into CASSVGVMLETQYF.

The rearrangement joins TRBV6-1 to TRBJ2-1; no firm D call. Germline values: CDR1 MNHNS, CDR2 SASEGT. This CDR3 comprises 13 residues. Trimming left V 7 bases short and J 9 bases short, with 16 bases between. In DNA, the CDR3 is TGTGCCAGCACTATGGCAGTCACGGGTGAGCAGTTCTTC. Amino acids: CASTMAVTGEQFF.

In the case of this clonotype: Germline and junction disagree at one end, which may indicate a read error. The CDR3 reads CANSPYTGPEKLFF. The CDR3 DNA reads TGTGCCAACAGCCCGTATACAGGGCCCGAAAAACTGTTTTTT. The J gene is TRBJ1-4, the V gene TRBV3-1; TRBD1 is a possible D gene (6 bases). The CDR3 has 14 residues. CDR1 and CDR2 (germline): LGHDT, YNNKEL (reference sequence).

This clonotype was counted between two and nine times. CDR3 bases: TGTGCCACCTCGACTAGGATTAACGGGGAGCTGTTTTTT. It yields the protein CATSTRINGELFF. V is TRBV14 and J is TRBJ2-2, with a tentative D call TRBD2 (6 bases). The CDR3 totals 13 residues. The germline V and J ends were trimmed by 10 bases and 7 bases, with 16 bases remaining between them. The germline CDR1 and CDR2 sequences are SGHDN and FVKESK. The full variable domain, completed using reference TRBV14 and TRBJ2-2, is EAGVTQFPSHSVIEKGQTVTLRCDPISGHDNLYWYRRVMGKEIKFLLHFVKESKQDESGMPNNRFLAERTGGTYSTLKVQPAELEDSGVYFCATSTRINGELFFGEGSRLTVL.

The V call is TRBV7-8, the J call TRBJ1-2; maybe TRBD1 (5 bases). Trimming cost V 3 bases and J 4 bases, with 12 bases left between them. This CDR3 region has 14 residues. CDR1 is SGHVS and CDR2 is FQNEAQ in the germline V gene. The CDR3 DNA is TGTGCCAGCAGCTTTGGGGGTGGCGGCTATGGCTACACCTTC. Protein product: CASSFGGGGYGYTF.

The chain employs TRBV7-8 and TRBJ2-1; a weak D match, TRBD2 (6 bases). Per the germline V gene, CDR1 is SGHVS and CDR2 is FQNEAQ. Trimming removed 5 bases from V and 4 bases from J, with 15 bases in between. There are 15 residues in the CDR3. The CDR3 loop is CASSETSGGYNEQFF. DNA for the CDR3: TGTGCCAGCAGCGAGACTAGTGGGGGATACAATGAGCAGTTCTTC.